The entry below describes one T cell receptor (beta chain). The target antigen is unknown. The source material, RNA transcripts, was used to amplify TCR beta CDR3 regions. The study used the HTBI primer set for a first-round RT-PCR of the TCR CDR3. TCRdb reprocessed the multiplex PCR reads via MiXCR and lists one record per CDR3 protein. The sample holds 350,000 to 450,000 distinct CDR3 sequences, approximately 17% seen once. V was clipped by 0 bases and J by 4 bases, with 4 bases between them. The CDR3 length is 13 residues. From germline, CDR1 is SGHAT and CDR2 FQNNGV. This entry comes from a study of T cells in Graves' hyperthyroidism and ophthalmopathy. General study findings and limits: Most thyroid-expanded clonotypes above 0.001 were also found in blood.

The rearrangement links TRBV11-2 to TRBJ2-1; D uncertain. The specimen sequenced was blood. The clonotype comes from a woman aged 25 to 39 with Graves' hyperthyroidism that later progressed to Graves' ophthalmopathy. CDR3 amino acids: CASSLELYNEQFF. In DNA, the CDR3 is TGTGCCAGCAGCTTAGAACTTTACAATGAGCAGTTCTTC. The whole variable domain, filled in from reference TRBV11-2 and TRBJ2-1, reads EAGVAQSPRYKIIEKRQSVAFWCNPISGHATLYWYQQILGQGPKLLIQFQNNGVVDDSQLPKDRFSAERLKGVDSTLKIQPAKLEDSAVYLCASSLELYNEQFFGPGTRLTVL.